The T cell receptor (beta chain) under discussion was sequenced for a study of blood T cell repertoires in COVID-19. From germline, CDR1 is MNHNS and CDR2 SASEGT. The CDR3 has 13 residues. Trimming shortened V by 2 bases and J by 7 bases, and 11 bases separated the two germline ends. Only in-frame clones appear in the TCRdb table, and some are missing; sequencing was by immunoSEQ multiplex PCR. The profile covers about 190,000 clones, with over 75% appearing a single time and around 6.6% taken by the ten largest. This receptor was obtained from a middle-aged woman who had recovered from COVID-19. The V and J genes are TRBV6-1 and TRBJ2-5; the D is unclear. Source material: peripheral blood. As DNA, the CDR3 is TGTGCCAGCAGTGAATTACCCCGCGCGACCCAGTACTTC. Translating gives CASSELPRATQYF.